The clone carrying this T cell receptor beta chain was observed a few times. Its antigen is unknown. TCRdb's table, derived via immunoSEQ multiplex PCR, lists solely in-frame clones and lacks some. The sample lists about 43,000 clones; roughly 92% were seen once. This CDR3 spans 18 amino acids. Germline V gene sequence: CDR1 ENHRY, CDR2 SYGVKD. Unmatched junction bases numbered 10, after V lost 8 bases and J lost 1 base. The data stem from a study of tissue T cells after allogeneic stem cell transplantation. Study-wide results and caveats: The patient cohort was small and clinically heterogeneous, with limited sampling depth.

The source of this sequence is a woman aged 40-69 years who later had graft-versus-host disease after an allogeneic stem cell transplant. This sequence joins TRBV10-3 and TRBJ2-3, with 15 bases lining up with TRBD2. Source: blood, taken before transplantation. The CDR3 DNA sequence: TGTGCCATCGCTCCCGGGACTAGCGGGAGGATCCGCACAGATACGCAGTATTTT. It codes for CAIAPGTSGRIRTDTQYF.